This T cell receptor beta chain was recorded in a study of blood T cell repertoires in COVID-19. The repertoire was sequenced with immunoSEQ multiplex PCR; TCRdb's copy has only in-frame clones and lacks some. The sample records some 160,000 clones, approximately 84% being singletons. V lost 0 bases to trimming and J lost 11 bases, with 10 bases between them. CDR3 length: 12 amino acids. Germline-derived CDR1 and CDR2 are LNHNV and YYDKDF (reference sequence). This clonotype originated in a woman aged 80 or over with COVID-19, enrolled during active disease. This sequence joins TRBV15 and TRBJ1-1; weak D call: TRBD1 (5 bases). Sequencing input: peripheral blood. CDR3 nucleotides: TGTGCCACCAGCAGAGATTGGGGCTCGGCTTTCTTT. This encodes CATSRDWGSAFF.